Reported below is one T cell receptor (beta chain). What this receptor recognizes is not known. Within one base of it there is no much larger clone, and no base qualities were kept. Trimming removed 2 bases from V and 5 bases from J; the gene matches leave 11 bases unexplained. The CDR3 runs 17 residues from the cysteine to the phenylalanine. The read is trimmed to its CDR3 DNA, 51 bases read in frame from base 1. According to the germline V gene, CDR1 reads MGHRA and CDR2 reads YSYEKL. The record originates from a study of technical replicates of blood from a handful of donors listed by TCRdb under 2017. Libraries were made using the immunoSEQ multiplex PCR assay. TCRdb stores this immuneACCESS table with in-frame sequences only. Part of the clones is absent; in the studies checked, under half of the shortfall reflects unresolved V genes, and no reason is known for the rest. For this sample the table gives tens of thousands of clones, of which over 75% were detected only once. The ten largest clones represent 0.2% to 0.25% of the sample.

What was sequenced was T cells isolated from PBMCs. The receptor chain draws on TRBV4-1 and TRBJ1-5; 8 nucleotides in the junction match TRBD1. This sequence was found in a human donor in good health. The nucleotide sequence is TGCGCCAGCAGCCAAAATACAGGGGGGATCTTCGATCAGCCCCAGCATTTT. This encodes CASSQNTGGIFDQPQHF.